This TCR beta chain was documented in a study of spatial heterogeneity in lung cancer. Study details: Alpha-chain sequences were consistently detected in smaller numbers than beta-chain sequences.

Overall study findings and caveats: Counts of expanded intratumoral alpha and beta TCRs tracked tumor mutation counts.

The sample's time point: sample taken at primary tumor resection. A total of around 67 untreated early-stage non-small cell lung cancer patients served as donors. In regard to this clonotype: Its specificity is unknown.

TCRdb processed the 5' RACE reads anew with MiXCR; each CDR3 protein has one entry. The table lists several thousand distinct CDR3 sequences, roughly 4.7% of them singletons. Trimming cost V 2 bases and J 4 bases; bases outside gene matches: 15. This CDR3 is built from 18 residues. Germline lookup yields CDR1 MNHNS and CDR2 SASEGT. V and J are TRBV6-1 and TRBJ2-3, with 7 bases lining up with TRBD2. Sequenced here: lung tumor tissue, sampled at surgery. This receptor was obtained from a female donor with early-stage non-small cell lung cancer. The CDR3 DNA is TGTGCCAGCAGTGAACTAGAAAGCGGGGCCCGACGAGCAGATACGCAGTATTTT. This sequence encodes CASSELESGARRADTQYF.